The clone carrying this TCR beta chain showed up many times. Its antigen is currently unknown. This CDR3 spans 16 amino acids. Per germline, CDR1 KGHDR and CDR2 SFDVKD. Between the trimmed V and J ends, which lost 3 bases and 0 bases, there was a span of 11 bases. The sample is drawn from a study of human T cells and chemical hapten exposure. About the study: Diphenylcyclopropenone was applied weekly to patients' scalps across the roughly 24-week study. The cohort included alopecia areata under or over 50% scalp, totalis and universalis. General study results and limits: DPC sensitization left the count of TCRs above 1 in 1000 unchanged.

Time point meaning: pre-sensitization, week 0. Treatment of the sample: therapeutic diphenylcyclopropenone sensitization with weekly scalp DPC. Each cDNA molecule in the library carried unique molecular identifiers. TCRdb called the RACE reads again in MiXCR, with one record for every CDR3 protein. The table includes tens of thousands of distinct CDR3 sequences, under 15% detected once. Sequenced here: whole blood, sampled in connection with sensitization to the hapten diphenylcyclopropenone (DPC). This clonotype was obtained from a woman in her 30s with alopecia areata. Some clones in this sample may be carry-over from other donors' samples. V gene TRBV24-1 combines with J gene TRBJ2-1; tentatively, D is TRBD2 (5 bases). The CDR3 protein is CATSDPERSSYNEQFF. The CDR3, as DNA: TGTGCCACCAGTGATCCGGAGCGGAGCTCCTACAATGAGCAGTTCTTC.